A single T cell receptor (beta chain) is shown here with its context. The CDR3 spans 15 residues. Germline loops: CDR1 MGHRA, CDR2 YSYEKL. V was shortened by 5 bases and J by 2 bases, with 16 bases between the two germline ends. This record comes from a study of blood T cell repertoires in COVID-19. About the study: Whether acute or convalescent, the COVID-19 samples came from the United States, Italy and Spain. The analysed material was cDNA or gDNA that came from T cells, B-cell-depleted T cells, or PBMCs.

Original data processing: Reference gene primer amplification gave nucleated cell count estimates. Assay: immunoSEQ multiplex PCR; the TCRdb copy retains only in-frame clones and omits some. V and J calls and clone size are as listed in that table; D and trimming were resolved from the DNA. This table has under 200,000 clones, about 85% appearing once. The sample taken for sequencing was peripheral blood. This chain joins TRBV4-1 and TRBJ2-7; D call uncertain. The clonotype comes from a man aged 70 or older who had recovered from COVID-19. This chain's CDR3 is CASSNPFYSTYEQYF. CDR3 nucleotide sequence: TGCGCCAGCAGCAACCCCTTCTACAGCACCTACGAGCAGTACTTC.